The 6 T cell receptor beta chains below were found in one sample sequenced in a study of CD8 T cells in Susac syndrome. cDNA came from roughly 0.5 to 1 ug RNA primed by random hexamers. TCRdb analysed the immunoSEQ multiplex PCR reads with MiXCR anew, one entry per CDR3 protein. The data show 160,000 or so distinct CDR3 sequences, with less than 97% seen just once and about 0.15% held by the top ten. The sample taken for sequencing was CD8+ T cells from PBMCs. Source of these receptors: a human donor with multiple sclerosis.

The chain recombines TRBV6-4 with TRBJ2-1; TRBD2 aligns across 13 bases. The CDR3 contains 15 residues. Germline V lookup: CDR1 MRHNA, CDR2 SNTAGT. The V segment lost 3 bases and the J segment 7 bases; nucleotides outside the gene matches: 3. This chain's CDR3 is CASSETSGGQNEQFF. The CDR3 DNA follows: TGTGCCAGCAGTGAGACTAGCGGGGGGCAGAATGAGCAGTTCTTC.

V is TRBV7-2 and J is TRBJ2-1, with TRBD1 identical over 8 bases. CDR3 length: 16 amino acids. Germline assignment: CDR1 SGHTA and CDR2 FQGNSA. The junction had 5 bases not matched to a gene; V was cut back by 1 base and J by 3 bases. The CDR3 sequence is CASSLVRQGNYNEQFF. The DNA of the CDR3 is TGTGCCAGCAGCTTAGTTAGACAGGGGAACTACAATGAGCAGTTCTTC.

This chain links TRBV11-2 with TRBJ2-1; TRBD1 aligns across 7 bases. From germline, CDR1 is SGHAT and CDR2 FQNNGV. Unmatched junction bases numbered 4, after V lost 1 base and J lost 1 base. The CDR3 has 16 amino acids. CDR3 coding DNA: TGTGCCAGCAGCTTAGCCGGGGACAGATCCTACAATGAGCAGTTCTTC. It encodes CASSLAGDRSYNEQFF.

V gene TRBV27 combines with J gene TRBJ2-7, with D possibly being TRBD2 (5 bases). Per germline, CDR1 MNHEY and CDR2 SMNVEV (reference sequence). The CDR3 spans 13 residues. Trimming removed 8 bases from V and 6 bases from J, with 17 bases in between. The CDR3: CASGLGLPSEQYF. CDR3 sequence (DNA): TGTGCCAGCGGGCTCGGACTGCCGAGCGAGCAGTACTTC.

This sequence joins TRBV7-9 and TRBJ1-6; perhaps TRBD1 as D (5 bases). The CDR3 is 12 amino acids. Trimming cost V 5 bases and J 16 bases, with 15 bases left between them. Per germline, CDR1 SEHNR and CDR2 FQNEAQ (reference sequence). This CDR3 reads CASSLQTETLHF. The CDR3 nucleotides read TGTGCCAGCAGCCTACAGACAGAAACACTCCACTTT. Together with reference TRBV7-9 and TRBJ1-6, the CDR3 gives the full variable domain: DTGVSQNPRHKITKRGQNVTFRCDPISEHNRLYWYRQTLGQGPEFLTYFQNEAQLEKSRLLSDRFSAERPKGSFSTLEIQRTEQGDSAMYLCASSLQTETLHFGNGTRLTVT.

The table lists this clonotype with a few counts. This chain joins TRBV20-1 and TRBJ2-7; no definite D call. Germline V lookup: CDR1 DFQATT, CDR2 SNEGSKA (reference sequence). The CDR3 covers 11 residues. Trimming left V 0 bases short and J 4 bases short, with 4 bases between. CDR3 DNA sequence: TGCAGTGCTAGAGAGGGTTACGAGCAGTACTTC. Its protein product is CSAREGYEQYF.